Below are 23 T cell receptor beta chains sequenced from a single sample in a study of blood T cell repertoires in COVID-19. Produced via immunoSEQ multiplex PCR; TCRdb's table is partial and in-frame only. The repertoire consists of some 140,000 clones, with roughly nine tenths occurring once and the leading ten covering 0.5% to 0.6%. Source material: peripheral blood. These receptors all stem from a man aged 50 to 60 with acute or convalescent COVID-19.

This chain uses TRBV7-3 with TRBJ1-1; maybe TRBD1 (5 bases). CDR1 is SGHTA and CDR2 is FQGTGA in the germline V gene. Between the trimmed V and J ends, which lost 2 bases and 4 bases, there was a span of 8 bases. CDR3 length equals 13 residues. CDR3: CASSLQGTTEAFF. The DNA for the CDR3 is TGTGCCAGCAGCTTACAGGGAACCACTGAAGCTTTCTTT.

V usage is TRBV19 and J usage is TRBJ2-2; D not resolved. Germline V gene lookup returns CDR1 LNHDA and CDR2 SQIVND (reference sequence). V lost 4 bases, J lost 4 bases, and 4 bases lay in between. The CDR3 spans 12 residues. This chain's CDR3 is CASSNFTGELFF. CDR3 DNA sequence: TGTGCCAGTAGTAACTTCACCGGGGAGCTGTTTTTT.

The chain combines TRBV7-9 with TRBJ2-1, with a weak D call TRBD1 (5 bases). The V and J ends lost 3 bases and 0 bases respectively, with 9 bases between them. The CDR3 consists of 15 residues. Per germline, CDR1 SEHNR and CDR2 FQNEAQ (reference sequence). The CDR3 DNA follows: TGTGCCAGCAGCTTTGGGGCAGGCTCCTACAATGAGCAGTTCTTC. Its translation: CASSFGAGSYNEQFF.

This clone was seen only once. The chain joins TRBV7-2 to TRBJ1-4; possible D gene TRBD1, 5 bases. The germline V gene encodes CDR1 SGHTA and CDR2 FQGNSA. V lost 2 bases and J 6 bases, leaving 13 bases between the germline ends. This CDR3 comprises 15 residues. This CDR3 is CASSLMGGNHEKLFF. The CDR3 coding sequence is TGTGCCAGCAGCTTAATGGGGGGAAATCATGAAAAACTGTTTTTT.

The CDR3 nucleotides read TGTGCCAGCGTCCCCGAGAGGAACGAAAAACTGTTTTTT. This translates into CASVPERNEKLFF. The V call is TRBV28, the J call TRBJ1-4; no clear D. CDR1 is MDHEN and CDR2 is SYDVKM in the germline V gene. The CDR3 spans 13 residues. V was trimmed by 8 bases and J by 8 bases, leaving 15 bases between them.

A few counts support this clone. The chain recombines TRBV28 with TRBJ1-2; D might be TRBD1 (6 bases). Trimming stripped 2 bases from V and 6 bases from J, with 16 bases between. This CDR3 is built from 15 residues. Looked up from germline, CDR1 is MDHEN and CDR2 is SYDVKM. CDR3 in DNA: TGTGCCAGCAGTTTAACCACTACAGGGCAACATGGCTACACCTTC. Translation: CASSLTTTGQHGYTF.

This clone was counted once. The chain combines TRBV7-8 with TRBJ2-1, with D maybe TRBD2 (7 bases). V was cut by 1 base and J by 3 bases, with 13 bases left in between. In germline, CDR1 is SGHVS, CDR2 FQNEAQ. This CDR3 is 16 amino acids long. This CDR3 is CASSLEGGGRYNEQFF. In DNA, the CDR3 is TGTGCCAGCAGCTTAGAGGGGGGGGGCCGCTACAATGAGCAGTTCTTC. Full variable domain (missing parts from reference TRBV7-8 and TRBJ2-1): GAGVSQSPRYKVAKRGQDVALRCDPISGHVSLFWYQQALGQGPEFLTYFQNEAQLDKSGLPSDRFFAERPEGSVSTLKIQRTQQEDSAVYLCASSLEGGGRYNEQFFGPGTRLTVL.

This clone turned up a few times. CDR3 sequence: CASRGRLDEKLFF. CDR3 DNA sequence: TGTGCCAGCAGGGGGAGGTTGGACGAAAAACTGTTTTTT. V is TRBV2 and J is TRBJ1-4; D not resolved. Trimming took off 6 bases at V and 8 bases at J, with 13 bases between the two ends. CDR1 is SNHLY, CDR2 FYNNEI, per germline. The CDR3 covers 13 residues.

The V gene is TRBV28, the J gene TRBJ2-3; 12 bases are shared with TRBD2. J gave up 2 bases and V 8 bases, and 8 bases lay outside the gene matches. Germline V gene lookup returns CDR1 MDHEN and CDR2 SYDVKM. The CDR3 is 16 amino acids. The chain's CDR3 is CASQRTSGAPTDTQYF. CDR3 in DNA: TGTGCCAGCCAGAGGACTAGCGGGGCCCCCACAGATACGCAGTATTTT.

This rearrangement joins TRBV2 to TRBJ2-5; TRBD2 might be the D (5 bases). The CDR3 runs to 14 residues. The V end lost 7 bases, the J end lost 1 base, and 13 bases lay between the germline ends. Germline CDR1 reads SNHLY; CDR2 reads FYNNEI. The CDR3 DNA reads TGTGCCAGCACCGATTTCGCGGGCCAAGAGACCCAGTACTTC. Its translation is CASTDFAGQETQYF.

This chain links TRBV11-3 with TRBJ2-1; 7 bases line up with TRBD2. V was clipped by 4 bases and J by 8 bases; unmatched bases: 17. This CDR3 region has 17 residues. Germline CDR1 SGHNT, CDR2 YENEEA. CDR3: CASSSSGAGSLGDEQFF. As DNA, the CDR3 is TGTGCCAGCAGCTCTAGCGGAGCAGGGAGCTTAGGCGATGAGCAGTTCTTC. The full variable domain, completed using reference TRBV11-3 and TRBJ2-1, is EAGVVQSPRYKIIEKKQPVAFWCNPISGHNTLYWYLQNLGQGPELLIRYENEEAVDDSQLPKDRFSAERLKGVDSTLKIQPAELGDSAVYLCASSSSGAGSLGDEQFFGPGTRLTVL.

This chain connects TRBV28 to TRBJ1-2, with no clear D. The CDR3 contains 16 residues. The germline gives CDR1 MDHEN, CDR2 SYDVKM. Trimming pared 5 bases from V and 0 bases from J, leaving 16 bases between. The chain's CDR3 is CASSRVGSLTNYGYTF. The CDR3 DNA is TGTGCCAGCAGTCGCGTTGGGAGTCTAACTAACTATGGCTACACCTTC.

The V gene is TRBV13, the J gene TRBJ1-1; D gene uncertain. The CDR3 has 12 amino acids. CDR1 PRHDT and CDR2 FYEKMQ come from the germline V gene (reference sequence). V was shortened by 2 bases and J by 2 bases, with 3 bases between the two germline ends. This CDR3 reads CASSLYNTEAFF. The CDR3 bases are TGTGCCAGCAGCTTATATAACACTGAAGCTTTCTTT.

This rearrangement joins TRBV28 to TRBJ2-7, with D perhaps matching TRBD1 (8 bases). Deletions cut 6 bases from V and 7 bases from J, with 22 bases between. The germline V gene has CDR1 MDHEN and CDR2 SYDVKM. The CDR3 length is 15 residues. CDR3 DNA sequence: TGTGCCAGCAGCTCAGGGGGCGCGGGGGCGGGGGAGCAGTACGTC. Amino acid sequence: CASSSGGAGAGEQYV.

The chain combines TRBV7-3 with TRBJ2-1; possibly TRBD1 for D (6 bases). Trimming cost V 6 bases and J 6 bases, with 15 bases left between them. The germline V gene has CDR1 SGHTA and CDR2 FQGTGA. The CDR3 extends over 14 amino acids. DNA of the CDR3: TGTGCCAGCAGTAAGGCAGGCAGGGGCAATGAGCAGTTCTTC. Translation gives CASSKAGRGNEQFF.

This chain uses TRBV4-1 with TRBJ2-7; 9 bases are shared with TRBD1. Germline assignment: CDR1 MGHRA and CDR2 YSYEKL. CDR3 size: 15 residues. Losses at the gene ends were 2 bases for V and 4 bases for J; bases not matched to a gene: 6. The CDR3 sequence: CASSQKGQGTYEQYF. CDR3 nucleotides: TGCGCCAGCAGCCAAAAGGGACAGGGAACGTACGAGCAGTACTTC.

This clone appeared once. The chain recombines TRBV3-1 (or the pseudogene TRBV3-2) with TRBJ2-1; 8 bases line up with TRBD2. After removal of 4 bases from V and 4 bases from J, the junction contained 9 bases not matched to a gene. Germline CDR1 LGHDT, CDR2 YNNKEL (reference sequence). The CDR3 has 16 residues. The CDR3, as DNA: TGTGCCAGCAGCCGGATTAGCGGGGATACTTACAATGAGCAGTTCTTC. This translates into CASSRISGDTYNEQFF.

The chain links TRBV6-2 or TRBV6-3 to TRBJ1-5, with TRBD1 as a possible D gene (6 bases). Trimming removed 4 bases from V and 6 bases from J, with 13 bases in between. Germline loops: CDR1 MNHEY, CDR2 SVGEGT. CDR3 size: 14 residues. The CDR3 DNA is TGTGCCAGCAGTTTTCAGGGGCTGGCTCAGCCCCAGCATTTT. It codes for CASSFQGLAQPQHF.

The J gene is TRBJ2-3, the V gene TRBV19; the D gene is possibly TRBD2 (6 bases). The CDR3 covers 15 residues. V was cut by 3 bases and J by 0 bases, with 10 bases left in between. Germline CDR1 is LNHDA and CDR2 is SQIVND (reference sequence). Written as DNA, the CDR3 is TGTGCCAGTAGTATGGGGGGATCCAGCACAGATACGCAGTATTTT. Translation: CASSMGGSSTDTQYF.

The chain joins TRBV28 to TRBJ1-1; a possible D gene is TRBD1 (5 bases). The CDR3 runs 15 residues. V was shortened by 4 bases and J by 5 bases, with 17 bases between the two germline ends. Looked up from germline, CDR1 is MDHEN and CDR2 is SYDVKM. DNA for the CDR3: TGTGCCAGCAGTTCCCTGACAGATTTAAGGACTGAAGCTTTCTTT. Amino acid sequence: CASSSLTDLRTEAFF.

The rearrangement links TRBV6-5 to TRBJ2-3; D possibly corresponds to TRBD2 (6 bases). CDR1 is MNHEY, CDR2 SVGAGI, per germline. This CDR3 comprises 16 residues. Deletions cut 1 base from V and 6 bases from J, with 17 bases between. The CDR3 sequence: CASSYLGRGLEDTQYF. The DNA for the CDR3 is TGTGCCAGCAGTTACTTGGGACGGGGGTTGGAGGATACGCAGTATTTT.

The V gene is TRBV11-2, the J gene TRBJ2-5; TRBD1 is a possible D gene (8 bases). Germline-derived CDR1 and CDR2 are SGHAT and FQNNGV. Trimming pared 5 bases from V and 1 base from J, leaving 17 bases between. There are 16 residues in the CDR3. The CDR3 nucleotides read TGTGCCAGCAGCCGAGGACAGGGAGGGCTCCAAGAGACCCAGTACTTC. Translating it yields CASSRGQGGLQETQYF.

The chain links TRBV9 to TRBJ1-6, with 7 bases lining up with TRBD1. Trimming cost V 5 bases and J 4 bases; bases outside gene matches: 3. The CDR3 contains 14 residues. CDR1 is SGDLS, CDR2 YYNGEE, per germline. In nucleotides, the CDR3 is TGTGCCAGCAGTGGACAGGAGTATAATTCACCCCTCCACTTT. Protein product: CASSGQEYNSPLHF.